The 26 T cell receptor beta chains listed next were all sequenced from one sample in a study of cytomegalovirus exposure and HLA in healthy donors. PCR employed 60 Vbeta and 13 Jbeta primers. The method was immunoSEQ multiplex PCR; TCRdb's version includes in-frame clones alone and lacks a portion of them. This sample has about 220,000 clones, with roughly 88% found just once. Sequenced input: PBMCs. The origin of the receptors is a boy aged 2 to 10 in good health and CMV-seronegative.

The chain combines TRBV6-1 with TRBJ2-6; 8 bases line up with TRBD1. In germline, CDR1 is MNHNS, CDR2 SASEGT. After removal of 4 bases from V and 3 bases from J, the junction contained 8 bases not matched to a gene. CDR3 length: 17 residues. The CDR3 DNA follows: TGTGCCAGCAGTGGCGGACACAGGGGGTATGGGGCCAACGTCCTGACTTTC. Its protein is CASSGGHRGYGANVLTF.

CDR3 nucleotide sequence: TGTGCCAGCAGAAGATTTATAGGTCAGGGTGGGACTGAAGCTTTCTTT. It codes for CASRRFIGQGGTEAFF. V usage is TRBV27 and J usage is TRBJ1-1; the D gene is possibly TRBD1 (5 bases). V was cut by 6 bases and J by 5 bases, with 22 bases left in between. The germline CDR1 and CDR2 sequences are MNHEY and SMNVEV (reference sequence). This CDR3 has 16 residues.

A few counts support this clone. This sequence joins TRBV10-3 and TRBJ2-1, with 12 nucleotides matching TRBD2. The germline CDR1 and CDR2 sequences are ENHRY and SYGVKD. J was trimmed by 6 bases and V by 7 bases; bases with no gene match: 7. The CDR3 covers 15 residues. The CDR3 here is CAITEGLAGFNEQFF. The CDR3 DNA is TGTGCCATCACCGAGGGACTAGCGGGTTTCAATGAGCAGTTCTTC.

The CDR3: CASSYAGVPGDTQYF. The CDR3 coding sequence is TGTGCCAGCAGTTACGCTGGCGTTCCGGGGGATACGCAGTATTTT. This chain links TRBV6-5 with TRBJ2-3, with D maybe TRBD2 (5 bases). V lost 2 bases and J lost 6, with 15 bases in between. The CDR3 loop spans 15 amino acids. CDR1 is MNHEY and CDR2 is SVGAGI in the germline V gene.

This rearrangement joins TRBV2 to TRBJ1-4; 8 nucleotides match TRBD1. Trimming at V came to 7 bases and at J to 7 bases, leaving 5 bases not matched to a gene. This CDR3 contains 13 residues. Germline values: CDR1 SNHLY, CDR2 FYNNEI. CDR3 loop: CASIQDRVEKLFF. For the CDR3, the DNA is TGTGCCAGCATTCAGGACAGGGTTGAAAAACTGTTTTTT. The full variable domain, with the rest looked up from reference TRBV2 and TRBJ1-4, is EPEVTQTPSHQVTQMGQEVILRCVPISNHLYFYWYRQILGQKVEFLVSFYNNEISEKSEIFDDQFSVERPDGSNFTLKIRSTKLEDSAMYFCASIQDRVEKLFFGSGTQLSVL.

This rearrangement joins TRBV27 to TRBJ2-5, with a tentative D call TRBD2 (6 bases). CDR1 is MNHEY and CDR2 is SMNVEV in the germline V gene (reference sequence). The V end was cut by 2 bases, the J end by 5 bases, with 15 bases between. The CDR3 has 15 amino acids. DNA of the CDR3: TGTGCCAGCAGTTTACAGACTAGATCGGGGGAGACCCAGTACTTC. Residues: CASSLQTRSGETQYF.

CDR3 protein: CASRPPSGIRFF. In DNA, the CDR3 is TGTGCCAGCAGGCCGCCTAGCGGGATTAGGTTCTTC. This sequence joins TRBV27 and TRBJ2-1, with TRBD2 matching 9 bases. The CDR3 is 12 amino acids. The junction had 9 bases not matched to a gene; V was cut back by 6 bases and J by 15 bases. Germline CDR1 and CDR2: MNHEY and SMNVEV (reference sequence).

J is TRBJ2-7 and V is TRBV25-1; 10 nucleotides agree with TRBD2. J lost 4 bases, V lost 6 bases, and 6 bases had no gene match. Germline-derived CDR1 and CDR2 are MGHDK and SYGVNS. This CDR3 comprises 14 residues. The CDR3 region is CASSPSSGSYEQYF. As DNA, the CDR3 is TGTGCCAGCAGCCCCTCTAGCGGGAGTTACGAGCAGTACTTC.

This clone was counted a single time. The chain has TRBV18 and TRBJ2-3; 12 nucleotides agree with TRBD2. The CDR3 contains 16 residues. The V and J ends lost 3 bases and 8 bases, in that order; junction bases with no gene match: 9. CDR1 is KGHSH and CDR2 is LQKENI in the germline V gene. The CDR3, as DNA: TGTGCCAGCTCACCGCCCCTAGCGGGGGGGCCCGGTACGCAGTATTTT. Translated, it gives CASSPPLAGGPGTQYF.

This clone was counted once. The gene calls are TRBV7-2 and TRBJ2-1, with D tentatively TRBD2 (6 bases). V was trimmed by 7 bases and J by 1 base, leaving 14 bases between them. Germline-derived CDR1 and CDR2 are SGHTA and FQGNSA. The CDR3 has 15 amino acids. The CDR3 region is CASTAGGRSYNEQFF. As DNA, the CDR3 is TGTGCCAGCACCGCCGGGGGACGATCCTACAATGAGCAGTTCTTC.

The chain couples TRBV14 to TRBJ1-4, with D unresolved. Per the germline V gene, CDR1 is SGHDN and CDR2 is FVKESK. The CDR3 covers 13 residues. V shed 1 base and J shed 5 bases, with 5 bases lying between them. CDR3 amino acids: CASSQGENEKLFF. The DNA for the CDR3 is TGTGCCAGCAGCCAAGGAGAAAATGAAAAACTGTTTTTT.

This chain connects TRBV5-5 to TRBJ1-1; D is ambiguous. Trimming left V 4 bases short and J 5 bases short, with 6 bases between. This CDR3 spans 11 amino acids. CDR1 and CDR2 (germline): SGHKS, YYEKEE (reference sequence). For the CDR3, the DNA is TGTGCCAGCAGCCCCGGGACTGAAGCTTTCTTT. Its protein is CASSPGTEAFF. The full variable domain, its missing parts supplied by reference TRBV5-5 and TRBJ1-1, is DAGVTQSPTHLIKTRGQQVTLRCSPISGHKSVSWYQQVLGQGPQFIFQYYEKEERGRGNFPDRFSARQFPNYSSELNVNALLLGDSALYLCASSPGTEAFFGQGTRLTVV.

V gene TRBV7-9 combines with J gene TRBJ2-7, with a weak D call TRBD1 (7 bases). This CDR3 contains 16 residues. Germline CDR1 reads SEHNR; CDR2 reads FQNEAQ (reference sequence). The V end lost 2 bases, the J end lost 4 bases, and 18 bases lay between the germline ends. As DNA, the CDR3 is TGTGCCAGCAGCTTACCCCGACAGGGTGGGACTTACGAGCAGTACTTC. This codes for CASSLPRQGGTYEQYF.

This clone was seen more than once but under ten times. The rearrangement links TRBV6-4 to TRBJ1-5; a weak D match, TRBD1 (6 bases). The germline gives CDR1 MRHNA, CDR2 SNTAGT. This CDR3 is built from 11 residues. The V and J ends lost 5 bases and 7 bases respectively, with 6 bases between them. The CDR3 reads CASSRGQPQHF. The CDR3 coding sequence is TGTGCCAGCAGTAGGGGGCAGCCCCAGCATTTT.

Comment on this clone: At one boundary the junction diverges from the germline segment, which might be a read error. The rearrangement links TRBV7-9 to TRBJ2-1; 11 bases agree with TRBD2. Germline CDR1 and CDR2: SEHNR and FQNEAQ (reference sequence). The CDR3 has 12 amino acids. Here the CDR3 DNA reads TGTGCCAGCAGTTATAGCGGGAGGGCCCTCGTCTTC. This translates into CASSYSGRALVF.

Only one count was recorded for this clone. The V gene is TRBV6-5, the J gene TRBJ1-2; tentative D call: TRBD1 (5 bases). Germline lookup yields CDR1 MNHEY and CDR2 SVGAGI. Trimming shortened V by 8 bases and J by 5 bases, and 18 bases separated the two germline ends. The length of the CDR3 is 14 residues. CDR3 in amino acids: CASSRGGDDYGYTF. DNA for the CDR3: TGTGCCAGCTCCCGGGGGGGGGATGATTATGGCTACACCTTC.

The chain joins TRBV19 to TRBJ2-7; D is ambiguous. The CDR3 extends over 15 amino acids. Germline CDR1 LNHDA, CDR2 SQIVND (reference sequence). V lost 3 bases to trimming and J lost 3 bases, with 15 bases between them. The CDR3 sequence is CASSISRVGFYEQYF. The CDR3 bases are TGTGCCAGTAGTATTAGCCGGGTTGGATTCTACGAGCAGTACTTC. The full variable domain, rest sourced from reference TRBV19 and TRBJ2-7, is DGGITQSPKYLFRKEGQNVTLSCEQNLNHDAMYWYRQDPGQGLRLIYYSQIVNDFQKGDIAEGYSVSREKKESFPLTVTSAQKNPTAFYLCASSISRVGFYEQYFGPGTRLTVT.

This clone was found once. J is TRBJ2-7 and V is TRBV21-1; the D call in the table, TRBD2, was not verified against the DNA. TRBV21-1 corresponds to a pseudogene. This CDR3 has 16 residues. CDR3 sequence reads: CASSKVEREISYEQYF. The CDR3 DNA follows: TGTGCCAGCAGCAAAGTAGAGCGGGAGATCTCCTACGAGCAGTACTTC.

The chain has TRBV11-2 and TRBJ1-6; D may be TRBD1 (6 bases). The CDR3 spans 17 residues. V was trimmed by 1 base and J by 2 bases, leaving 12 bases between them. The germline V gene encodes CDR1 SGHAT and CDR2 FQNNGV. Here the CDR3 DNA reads TGTGCCAGCAGCTTAGTGGCGGGGGCGGCCTATAATTCACCCCTCCACTTT. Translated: CASSLVAGAAYNSPLHF. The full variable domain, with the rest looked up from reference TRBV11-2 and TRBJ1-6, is EAGVAQSPRYKIIEKRQSVAFWCNPISGHATLYWYQQILGQGPKLLIQFQNNGVVDDSQLPKDRFSAERLKGVDSTLKIQPAKLEDSAVYLCASSLVAGAAYNSPLHFGNGTRLTVT.

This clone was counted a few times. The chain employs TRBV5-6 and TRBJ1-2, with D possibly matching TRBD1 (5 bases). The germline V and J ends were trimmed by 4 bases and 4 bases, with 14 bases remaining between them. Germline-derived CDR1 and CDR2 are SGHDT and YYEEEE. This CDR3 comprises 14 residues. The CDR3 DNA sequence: TGTGCCAGCAGCACAGGTTCTTCCCGCTATGGCTACACCTTC. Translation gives CASSTGSSRYGYTF.

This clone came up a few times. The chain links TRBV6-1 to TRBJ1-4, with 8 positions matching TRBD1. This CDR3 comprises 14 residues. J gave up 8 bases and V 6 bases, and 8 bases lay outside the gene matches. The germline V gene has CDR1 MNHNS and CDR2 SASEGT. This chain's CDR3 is CASRTFDRGEKLFF. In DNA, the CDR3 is TGTGCCAGCAGAACCTTCGACAGGGGCGAAAAACTGTTTTTT.

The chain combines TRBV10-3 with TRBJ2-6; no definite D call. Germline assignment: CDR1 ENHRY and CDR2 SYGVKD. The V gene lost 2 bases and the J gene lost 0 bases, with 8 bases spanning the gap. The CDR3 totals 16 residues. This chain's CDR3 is CAISEGQPSGANVLTF. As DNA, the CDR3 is TGTGCCATCAGTGAGGGGCAGCCCTCTGGGGCCAACGTCCTGACTTTC.

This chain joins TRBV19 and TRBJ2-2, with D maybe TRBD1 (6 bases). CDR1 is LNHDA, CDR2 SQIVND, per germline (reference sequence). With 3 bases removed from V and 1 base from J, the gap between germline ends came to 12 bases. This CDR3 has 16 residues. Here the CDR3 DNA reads TGTGCCAGTAGTATTGGAACAGGGAGGAACACCGGGGAGCTGTTTTTT. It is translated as CASSIGTGRNTGELFF.

CDR3 sequence reads: CASSPSTGEETQYF. As DNA, the CDR3 is TGTGCCAGCAGCCCGTCGACAGGGGAAGAGACCCAGTACTTC. The chain has TRBV9 and TRBJ2-5, with 8 bases matching TRBD1. The CDR3 runs 14 residues. With V trimmed by 4 bases and J by 3 bases, 5 bases remained unmatched. Germline V lookup: CDR1 SGDLS, CDR2 YYNGEE.

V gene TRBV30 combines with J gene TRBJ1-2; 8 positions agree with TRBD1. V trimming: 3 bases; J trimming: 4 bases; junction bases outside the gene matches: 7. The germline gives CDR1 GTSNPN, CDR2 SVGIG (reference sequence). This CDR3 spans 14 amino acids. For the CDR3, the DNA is TGTGCCTGGAGCGTTGGACAGGGCCTCTATGGCTACACCTTC. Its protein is CAWSVGQGLYGYTF.

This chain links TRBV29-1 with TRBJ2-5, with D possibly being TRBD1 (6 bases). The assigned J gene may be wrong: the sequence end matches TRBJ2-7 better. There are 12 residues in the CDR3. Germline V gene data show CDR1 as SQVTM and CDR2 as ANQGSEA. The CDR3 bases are TGCAGCGTTGAAAAAAGGGGGTACGAGCAGTACTTC. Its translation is CSVEKRGYEQYF.